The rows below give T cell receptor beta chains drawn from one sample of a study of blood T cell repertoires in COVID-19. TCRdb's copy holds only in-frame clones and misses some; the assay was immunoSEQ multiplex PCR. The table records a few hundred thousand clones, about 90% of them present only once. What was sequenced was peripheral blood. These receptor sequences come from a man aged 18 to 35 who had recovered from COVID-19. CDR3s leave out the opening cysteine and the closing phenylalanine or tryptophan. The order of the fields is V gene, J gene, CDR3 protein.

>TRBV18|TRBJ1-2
ASSPPNGGGSNYT
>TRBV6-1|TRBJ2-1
ASSESRLNEQF
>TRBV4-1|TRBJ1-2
ASSQETGGYGYT
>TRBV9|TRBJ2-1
ASSFRDREINEQF
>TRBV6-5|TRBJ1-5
ASRRTGDSNQPQH
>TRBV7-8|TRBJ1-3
ASSFWGLSGNTIY
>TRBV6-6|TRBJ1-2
ASSDTGGRYGYT
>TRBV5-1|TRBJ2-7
ASSFALAETYEQY
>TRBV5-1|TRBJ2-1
ASSLSSRGSYSYNEQF
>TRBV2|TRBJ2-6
ASEKGQTSSGANVLT
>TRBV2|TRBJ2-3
ASSRPGGPGTDTQY
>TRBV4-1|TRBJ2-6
ASSHIAGGRSGANVLT
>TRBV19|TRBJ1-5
ASRPSGGDQPQH
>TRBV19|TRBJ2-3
ASTLGTGRGTDTQY
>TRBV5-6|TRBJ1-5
ASSLRGTSNQPQH
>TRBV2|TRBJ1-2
ASSEIAWQGKVYGYT
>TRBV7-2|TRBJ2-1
ASSLAQRGTLGGEQF
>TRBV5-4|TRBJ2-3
ASSPLWDRGTDTQY
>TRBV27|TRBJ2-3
ASSLGASGKPTDTQY
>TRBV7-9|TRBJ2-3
ASSSGGGADTQY
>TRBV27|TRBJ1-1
ASSLKQGSTLNTEAF
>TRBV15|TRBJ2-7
ATSREQDSYEQY